A selection of T cell receptor beta chains follows, all from one sample in a study of T cell clones after liver transplantation. Clones were read by immunoSEQ multiplex PCR, and TCRdb kept only the in-frame ones, dropping some. The data show tens of thousands of clones, about two thirds seen once. The sample here was CD4+ T cells from blood, taken at the roughly 15-month timepoint. These receptors all come from a human patient who received a liver transplant. Some T cells may be the graft donor's. Both conserved end residues are trimmed from each CDR3. Only some rows state a clone size, as once, few, many or a class for expanded clones.

J,size,V,CDR3
TRBJ2-3,.,TRBV2,ASTGSTGFDTQY
TRBJ1-1,.,TRBV6-1,ASSVYTEAF
TRBJ2-2,.,TRBV6-4,ASSDLGQGKLF
TRBJ1-4,.,TRBV2,ASSAVGQGLAPELF
TRBJ2-1,.,TRBV7-2,ASSLLLADNEQF
TRBJ1-2,.,TRBV4-3,ASSPWTGEYGYT
TRBJ2-7,.,TRBV6-1,ASRTLGAPYEQY
TRBJ1-1,.,TRBV10-2,ASSGGTEAF
TRBJ2-5,.,TRBV5-6,ASSFSRWETQY
TRBJ2-7,.,TRBV6-1,ASSDAQRGSYEQY
TRBJ2-1,.,TRBV5-8,ASSPQTSGGNNEQF
TRBJ2-1,.,TRBV5-1,ASSFSPATSGINEQF
TRBJ1-1,.,TRBV30,AWSRWAEAF
TRBJ2-2,.,TRBV5-4,ASSDRTIIEGNTGELF
TRBJ1-4,.,TRBV9,ASSYEGGAKKLF
TRBJ1-2,.,TRBV7-9,ASSPGDRLTGYT
TRBJ2-3,.,TRBV28,ASSLTAGTGITDTQY
TRBJ2-2,.,TRBV6-1,ASSVQGDSSSPGELF
TRBJ2-3,.,TRBV7-9,ASSLASGSGDTQY
TRBJ1-2,.,TRBV19,ASSTAGEANYGYT
TRBJ2-2,.,TRBV5-1,ASSLYRDTGELF
TRBJ1-3,.,TRBV18,ASSPRSQAYSGNTIY
TRBJ1-2,.,TRBV6-1,ASKLEGGENYGYT
TRBJ1-6,.,TRBV14,ASSQEKGPNSPLH
TRBJ2-2,.,TRBV18,ASTGQNTGELF
TRBJ1-5,.,TRBV19,ASSISNQPQH
TRBJ2-7,few,TRBV6-1,ASSALAGEYEQY
TRBJ1-1,.,TRBV18,ASSPTGGTEAF
TRBJ1-2,.,TRBV7-9,ASSLAGTGGQGYT
TRBJ1-1,few,TRBV2,AKDRAQGTEAF
TRBJ2-2,.,TRBV11-2,ASSHQAGRGNTGELF
TRBJ2-5,.,TRBV2,ASSVGAGGNQETQY
TRBJ2-3,few,TRBV14,ASSHRGGGGTDTQY
TRBJ2-5,.,TRBV5-1,ASSLGLSQETQY
TRBJ2-2,.,TRBV29-1,SVLTGTNTGELF
TRBJ2-7,.,TRBV9,ASSVGAGAYEQY
TRBJ1-5,.,TRBV30,AWSSDRSDQPQH
TRBJ1-6,once,TRBV5-1,ASSLAYNSPLH